The clone carrying this T cell receptor (beta chain) is a singleton in its sample. This record belongs to a study of blood T cell repertoires in COVID-19. Across the study: Samples representing acute and convalescent COVID-19 were sourced from the United States, Italy and Spain. T cells, B-cell-depleted T cells, or PBMCs provided the cDNA or gDNA that served as material.

Original methodology: Nucleated cell number was recorded as an estimate derived from reference gene primer amplification. Sequenced by immunoSEQ multiplex PCR; TCRdb stores in-frame clones only, minus some. Clone size and the V and J calls come from that table; the DNA yielded D and trimming. The sample contains 150,000 to 200,000 clones, 85% to 90% of which appear only once. In germline, CDR1 is SNHLY, CDR2 FYNNEI. The CDR3 sequence is 14 residues long. V shed 6 bases and J shed 6 bases, with 17 bases lying between them. The sequencing input was peripheral blood. The V gene is TRBV2, the J gene TRBJ1-2; maybe TRBD1 (5 bases). The TCR was taken from an older woman with acute or convalescent COVID-19. The CDR3 sequence: CASSSLTDDDGYTF. The CDR3 region has the DNA TGTGCCAGCAGCTCACTGACAGATGACGATGGCTACACCTTC.